Following are 25 T cell receptor beta chains from one sample sequenced in a study of human T cells and chemical hapten exposure. MiXCR, run by TCRdb on the RACE reads, gives a single entry per CDR3 protein. The table has around 110,000 distinct CDR3 sequences, 9% to 13% seen once. Time point in this sample: patch test 1, 2 weeks after DPC sensitization. Sample treatment: therapeutic diphenylcyclopropenone sensitization with weekly scalp DPC. The sequences come from whole blood, collected in connection with sensitization to the hapten diphenylcyclopropenone (DPC). Receptors were obtained from a woman in her forties or fifties with alopecia areata. Some clones in this sample may be carry-over from other donors' samples.

This clonotype occurred many times. In nucleotides, the CDR3 is TGTGCCATCAGTGGCGGATTAGCGGGAGGGCCAAATGAGCAGTTCTTC. It specifies CAISGGLAGGPNEQFF. The V call is TRBV10-3, the J call TRBJ2-1; the match to TRBD2 covers 11 bases. The CDR3 totals 16 residues. Germline V gene lookup returns CDR1 ENHRY and CDR2 SYGVKD. J lost 7 bases, V lost 4 bases, and 9 bases had no gene match.

This clonotype turned up a few times. The V and J genes are TRBV4-2 and TRBJ2-3, with D perhaps TRBD2 (6 bases). This CDR3 spans 15 amino acids. Trimming left V 1 base short and J 9 bases short, with 17 bases between. Germline V gene lookup returns CDR1 LGHNA and CDR2 YNFKEQ. The CDR3 region is CASSQAGTGAQTQYF. The DNA for the CDR3 is TGTGCCAGCAGCCAAGCCGGGACTGGAGCTCAAACGCAGTATTTT.

This clonotype showed up just a few times. The CDR3 coding sequence is TGTGCCAGCAGCGTAGTGGCGCCCTATGGCTACACCTTC. Translated: CASSVVAPYGYTF. V usage is TRBV9 and J usage is TRBJ1-2; D remains ambiguous. Germline CDR1 and CDR2: SGDLS and YYNGEE. The CDR3 contains 13 residues. The germline V and J ends were trimmed by 0 bases and 4 bases, with 7 bases remaining between them.

This clonotype is termed medium-sized. The genes are TRBV11-2 and TRBJ2-1, with D tentatively TRBD2 (6 bases). V lost 1 base and J 7 bases, leaving 14 bases between the germline ends. From germline, CDR1 is SGHAT and CDR2 FQNNGV. This CDR3 has 15 residues. The CDR3 DNA follows: TGTGCCAGCAGCTTAGTTCCGGGACTCTCGAATGAGCAGTTCTTC. Its translation: CASSLVPGLSNEQFF. Full variable domain (outside the CDR3, taken from reference TRBV11-2 and TRBJ2-1): EAGVAQSPRYKIIEKRQSVAFWCNPISGHATLYWYQQILGQGPKLLIQFQNNGVVDDSQLPKDRFSAERLKGVDSTLKIQPAKLEDSAVYLCASSLVPGLSNEQFFGPGTRLTVL.

The chain combines TRBV7-6 with TRBJ1-6; D ambiguous. Deletions cut 5 bases from V and 4 bases from J, with 12 bases between. Germline loops: CDR1 SGHVS, CDR2 FNYEAQ. The CDR3 runs to 15 residues. In nucleotides, the CDR3 is TGTGCCAGCAGCCTCCGGACGGATTATAATTCACCCCTCCACTTT. It is translated as CASSLRTDYNSPLHF.

This clonotype is medium-sized. The V and J genes are TRBV20-1 and TRBJ2-7; unclear D gene. The CDR3 runs to 13 residues. The V gene lost 3 bases and the J gene lost 0 bases, with 9 bases spanning the gap. CDR1 is DFQATT and CDR2 is SNEGSKA in the germline V gene (reference sequence). The CDR3 region is CSASDVSSYEQYF. DNA of the CDR3: TGCAGTGCTAGTGATGTCAGCTCCTACGAGCAGTACTTC.

This clonotype was detected many times. The chain links TRBV20-1 to TRBJ2-5; a weak D match, TRBD2 (6 bases). V was trimmed by 5 bases and J by 5 bases, leaving 24 bases between them. Germline CDR1 and CDR2: DFQATT and SNEGSKA (reference sequence). The CDR3 is made up of 16 amino acids. CDR3 sequence (DNA): TGCAGTGCTGCCTCTACCGGGTCTTCGGAGGGCGAGACCCAGTACTTC. Its translation is CSAASTGSSEGETQYF.

The chain combines TRBV10-3 with TRBJ2-7, with D possibly being TRBD2 (5 bases). Per the germline V gene, CDR1 is ENHRY and CDR2 is SYGVKD. Trimming took 3 bases from V and 1 from J, leaving 10 bases between them. The CDR3 totals 14 residues. The CDR3 loop reads CAISDERTSYEQYF. CDR3 coding DNA: TGTGCCATCAGTGACGAGCGGACTTCCTACGAGCAGTACTTC.

The gene calls are TRBV29-1 and TRBJ2-7, with 10 bases identical to TRBD1. The CDR3 is 12 residues long. Losses at the gene ends were 6 bases for V and 5 bases for J; bases not matched to a gene: 4. Germline-derived CDR1 and CDR2 are SQVTM and ANQGSEA. CDR3 residues: CSVDRGTHEQYF. CDR3 bases: TGCAGCGTGGACAGGGGGACCCACGAGCAGTACTTC.

This chain uses TRBV5-1 with TRBJ2-3; possibly TRBD1 for D (6 bases). The CDR3 loop spans 14 amino acids. CDR1 is SGHRS, CDR2 YFSETQ, per germline. V lost 4 bases to trimming and J lost 2 bases, with 11 bases between them. This chain's CDR3 is CASSETGFTDTQYF. The CDR3 region has the DNA TGCGCCAGCAGCGAGACAGGTTTCACAGATACGCAGTATTTT. The full variable domain, in which reference TRBV5-1 and TRBJ2-3 provide the parts outside the CDR3, is KAGVTQTPRYLIKTRGQQVTLSCSPISGHRSVSWYQQTPGQGLQFLFEYFSETQRNKGNFPGRFSGRQFSNSRSEMNVSTLELGDSALYLCASSETGFTDTQYFGPGTRLTVL.

To note about this clonotype: This sequence may be a read error, since a much larger clone differs from it by one base. The CDR3 protein is CASSYPQGQGLDNEQFF. The CDR3 nucleotides are TGTGCCAGCAGTTACCCACAGGGACAGGGTCTCGACAATGAGCAGTTCTTC. The V call is TRBV6-6, the J call TRBJ2-1; TRBD1 aligns across 9 bases. CDR3 length: 17 amino acids. Per germline, CDR1 MNHNY and CDR2 SVGAGI (reference sequence). The J segment lost 5 bases and the V segment lost 2 bases, leaving 10 bases of the junction unmatched.

This clonotype was detected many times. This chain uses TRBV7-6 with TRBJ1-5, with D tentatively TRBD1 (5 bases). The V end was cut by 2 bases, the J end by 4 bases, with 6 bases between. In germline, CDR1 is SGHVS, CDR2 FNYEAQ. This CDR3 has 13 amino acids. In DNA, the CDR3 is TGTGCCAGCAGCTTACGACAGAATCAGCCCCAGCATTTT. It yields the protein CASSLRQNQPQHF.

The rearrangement uses TRBV18 and TRBJ2-7, with TRBD2 identical over 13 bases. CDR1 and CDR2 from the germline V gene are KGHSH and LQKENI. Trimming took 5 bases from V and 3 from J; bases not matched to a gene: 4. The CDR3 length is 15 residues. CDR3 nucleotide sequence: TGTGCCAGCTCAACCAGGACTAGCGGGAGCTACGAGCAGTACTTC. Translated, it gives CASSTRTSGSYEQYF.

The CDR3 DNA sequence: TGTGCCAGCAGCCACTTAGAAGCCGCTTTCTTT. Residues: CASSHLEAAFF. The V gene is TRBV3-1, the J gene TRBJ1-1; no definite D call. Germline V lookup: CDR1 LGHDT, CDR2 YNNKEL (reference sequence). The germline V and J ends were trimmed by 3 bases and 11 bases, with 10 bases remaining between them. The CDR3 runs 11 residues. The variable domain in full, completed from reference TRBV3-1 and TRBJ1-1, reads DTAVSQTPKYLVTQMGNDKSIKCEQNLGHDTMYWYKQDSKKFLKIMFSYNNKELIINETVPNRFSPKSPDKAHLNLHINSLELGDSAVYFCASSHLEAAFFGQGTRLTVV.

The chain links TRBV28 to TRBJ1-5; maybe TRBD1 (5 bases). Trimming cost V 6 bases and J 0 bases, with 12 bases left between them. The CDR3 is 15 amino acids. Germline CDR1 reads MDHEN; CDR2 reads SYDVKM. The CDR3 spells CASREGRNSNQPQHF. The DNA for the CDR3 is TGTGCCAGCAGGGAGGGACGGAATAGCAATCAGCCCCAGCATTTT.

This clonotype was seen ten or more times. The V call is TRBV28, the J call TRBJ1-6, with no clear D. The CDR3 is 17 amino acids. Germline-derived CDR1 and CDR2 are MDHEN and SYDVKM. Trimming took off 5 bases at V and 0 bases at J, with 14 bases between the two ends. CDR3 coding DNA: TGTGCCAGCAGTCCAACTTCGCTGAGCTCCTATAATTCACCCCTCCACTTT. Encoded protein: CASSPTSLSSYNSPLHF.

This chain uses TRBV9 with TRBJ1-1, with TRBD1 identical over 9 bases. With 2 bases clipped from V and 11 bases from J, the junction kept 10 bases outside the gene matches. The CDR3 totals 14 residues. Looked up from germline, CDR1 is SGDLS and CDR2 is YYNGEE. For the CDR3, the DNA is TGTGCCAGCAGCGTGGGACAGGGAGGGTACTTGGCTTTCTTT. Amino acid sequence: CASSVGQGGYLAFF.

This chain uses TRBV11-2 with TRBJ2-4, with D possibly matching TRBD1 (6 bases). The CDR3 covers 15 residues. Deletions cut 5 bases from V and 0 bases from J, with 11 bases between. Germline lookup yields CDR1 SGHAT and CDR2 FQNNGV. This chain's CDR3 is CASSTSRGAKNIQYF. DNA for the CDR3: TGTGCCAGCAGCACTTCCAGGGGAGCCAAAAACATTCAGTACTTC. The entire variable domain, with the rest obtained from reference TRBV11-2 and TRBJ2-4, is as follows: EAGVAQSPRYKIIEKRQSVAFWCNPISGHATLYWYQQILGQGPKLLIQFQNNGVVDDSQLPKDRFSAERLKGVDSTLKIQPAKLEDSAVYLCASSTSRGAKNIQYFGAGTRLSVL.

In this sample, this clonotype turned up many times. The chain carries TRBV12-3 or TRBV12-4 and TRBJ2-4; 9 nucleotides match TRBD2. The CDR3 is 18 residues long. V shed 5 bases and J 0 bases; nucleotides not matched to a gene: 11. CDR3 bases: TGTGCCAGCAGTCCCAGACTAGCGGTAGTCCAAGCCAAAAACATTCAGTACTTC. This encodes CASSPRLAVVQAKNIQYF.

A few counts support this clonotype. This chain joins TRBV4-2 and TRBJ2-7, with a tentative D call TRBD1 (5 bases). This CDR3 comprises 17 residues. The germline V gene encodes CDR1 LGHNA and CDR2 YNFKEQ. Trimming took off 0 bases at V and 6 bases at J, with 21 bases between the two ends. CDR3 in DNA: TGTGCCAGCAGCCAAGAGTTTTTGGGGCAATTTTCGAGCGAGCAGTACTTC. Protein: CASSQEFLGQFSSEQYF.

The chain carries TRBV18 and TRBJ1-5; perhaps TRBD1 as D (6 bases). CDR3 length: 16 amino acids. Germline CDR1 KGHSH, CDR2 LQKENI. Trimming stripped 3 bases from V and 6 bases from J, with 18 bases between. DNA of the CDR3: TGTGCCAGCTCACCCCTTACAGACAGGACTGGTCAGCCCCAGCATTTT. Its translation: CASSPLTDRTGQPQHF.

This clonotype was counted a few times. The chain combines TRBV4-2 with TRBJ2-3; 9 bases match TRBD1. The germline V gene has CDR1 LGHNA and CDR2 YNFKEQ. The junction had 3 bases not matched to a gene; V was cut back by 4 bases and J by 1 base. This CDR3 comprises 15 residues. The CDR3 region has the DNA TGTGCCAGCAGCCGAAGGGACAGGGGCACAGATACGCAGTATTTT. Its translation: CASSRRDRGTDTQYF.

V usage is TRBV7-2 and J usage is TRBJ2-5; perhaps TRBD1 as D (6 bases). Germline CDR1 and CDR2: SGHTA and FQGNSA. V lost 4 bases and J 2 bases, leaving 11 bases between the germline ends. This CDR3 contains 14 residues. The CDR3: CASSWGHQQETQYF. The CDR3, as DNA: TGTGCCAGCAGCTGGGGACATCAGCAAGAGACCCAGTACTTC. The variable domain in full, with the rest retrieved from reference TRBV7-2 and TRBJ2-5, is GAGVSQSPSNKVTEKGKDVELRCDPISGHTALYWYRQSLGQGLEFLIYFQGNSAPDKSGLPSDRFSAERTGGSVSTLTIQRTQQEDSAVYLCASSWGHQQETQYFGPGTRLLVL.

This clonotype was observed a few times. The chain employs TRBV12-3 or TRBV12-4 and TRBJ1-2; tentatively, D is TRBD1 (6 bases). V lost 3 bases and J lost 7, with 15 bases in between. The CDR3 has 14 residues. CDR3 DNA sequence: TGTGCCAGCAGTTTGCAACAGGGTATAGGTGGCTACACCTTC. Translated, it gives CASSLQQGIGGYTF.

The J gene is TRBJ1-6, the V gene TRBV6-5, with D possibly TRBD1 on 5 matching bases. CDR1 is MNHEY, CDR2 SVGAGI, per germline. The CDR3 totals 17 residues. V lost 3 bases to trimming and J lost 0 bases, with 12 bases between them. CDR3 in DNA: TGTGCCAGCAGTTATTCGACAGCGAGCTCCTATAATTCACCCCTCCACTTT. Translating gives CASSYSTASSYNSPLHF.